This TCR beta chain is drawn from a study of blood T cell repertoires in COVID-19. Across the study: Italy, Spain and the United States were the sources of the convalescent and acute COVID-19 samples.

TCRdb's table, derived via immunoSEQ multiplex PCR, lists solely in-frame clones and lacks some. The sample has about 310,000 clones, roughly 86% seen once. Categorization into cohorts depended on clinical history that participants reported. Recovered participants had two consecutive negative NP/OP PCR tests, healthcare professional clearance, or symptom resolution. The CDR3 covers 12 residues. The V gene lost 3 bases and the J gene lost 5 bases, with 8 bases spanning the gap. Germline V gene lookup returns CDR1 SGHRS and CDR2 YFSETQ. Input material: PBMCs or T cells enriched from blood (not recorded which). This TCR was sampled from a woman aged 30 to 39 who had recovered from COVID-19. The chain employs TRBV5-1 and TRBJ2-5; D might be TRBD2 (6 bases). As DNA, the CDR3 is TGCGCCAGCAGCTCGGGAGCGGAGACCCAGTACTTC. This sequence encodes CASSSGAETQYF.